A selection of T cell receptor beta chains follows, all from one sample in a study of blood T cell repertoires in COVID-19. Assay used: immunoSEQ multiplex PCR; TCRdb lists only in-frame clones, some missing. The repertoire has roughly 170,000 clones, 70% to 80% of them found once; the top ten carry around 8.1%. The sample consisted of peripheral blood. All receptors come from a woman aged 60-75 years with COVID-19, enrolled during active disease. Each CDR3 is given with its conserved first and last residue. The order of the fields is V gene, clone size, J gene, D gene, CDR3 protein, CDR3 DNA. D genes are given only for firm matches. For some rows the clone size is stated as once, few or many, or as a class when expanded; others skip it.

TRBV5-4,-,TRBJ2-2,TRBD1,CASSRRDRVLNGELFF,TGTGCCAGCAGCCGGCGGGACAGGGTGTTGAACGGGGAGCTGTTTTTT
TRBV18,-,TRBJ1-4,TRBD1,CASSPPSGGREKLFF,TGTGCCAGCTCACCACCTTCAGGGGGAAGGGAAAAACTGTTTTTT
TRBV2,-,TRBJ1-1,-,CASSVRPSPDTPGF,TGTGCCAGCAGTGTCCGGCCTTCCCCCGACACTCCAGGGTTT
TRBV12-2,-,TRBJ1-1,-,CASRLQNTEAFF,TGTGCAAGTCGCTTACAGAACACTGAAGCTTTCTTT
TRBV12-3/TRBV12-4,once,TRBJ1-2,TRBD1,CASSQGADYGYTF,TGTGCCAGTTCACAGGGGGCGGACTATGGCTACACCTTC
TRBV15,-,TRBJ1-6,TRBD1,CATSRGQGANSPLHF,TGTGCCACCAGCAGGGGACAGGGGGCAAATTCACCCCTCCACTTT
TRBV7-3,-,TRBJ2-5,-,CASSLFSPSEYQETQYF,TGTGCCAGCAGCTTATTCTCTCCTAGCGAGTACCAAGAGACCCAGTACTTC
TRBV12-2,-,TRBJ2-3,-,CASRGGLACTDTQYF,TGTGCAAGTCGAGGGGGACTAGCGTGCACAGATACGCAGTATTTT
TRBV2,-,TRBJ2-6,-,CASSDRYSGANVLTF,TGTGCCAGCAGTGACAGATACTCTGGGGCCAACGTCCTGACTTTC
TRBV10-3,-,TRBJ2-7,TRBD1,CAISESDRERAEQYF,TGTGCCATCAGTGAGTCGGACAGGGAAAGGGCCGAGCAGTACTTC
TRBV29-1,-,TRBJ2-3,-,CSVGEINTDTQYF,TGCAGCGTCGGGGAAATTAACACAGATACGCAGTATTTT
TRBV5-5,-,TRBJ1-5,-,CASSLAGVGYSNQPQHF,TGTGCCAGCAGCTTGGCAGGGGTCGGTTATAGCAATCAGCCCCAGCATTTT
TRBV5-6,-,TRBJ2-3,-,CASVLHRQGSQYF,TGTGCCAGCGTATTACATAGGCAGGGGTCGCAGTATTTT
TRBV7-3,few,TRBJ2-1,TRBD2,CASSLGDSGRDEQFF,TGTGCCAGCAGCCTAGGGGATAGCGGGAGGGATGAGCAGTTCTTC
TRBV13,-,TRBJ2-2,-,CASSRGTSVSRTPGSCFF,-
TRBV19,once,TRBJ2-5,-,CASSARDIRETQYF,TGTGCCAGTAGTGCCCGGGACATCCGGGAGACCCAGTACTTC
TRBV15,few,TRBJ1-1,-,CATSRVGRNTEAFF,TGTGCCACCAGCAGAGTAGGGAGGAACACTGAAGCTTTCTTT
TRBV27,-,TRBJ2-2,-,CATSRGAGDTGELFF,TGTGCCACCTCCCGGGGGGCGGGAGACACCGGGGAGCTGTTTTTT
TRBV6-4,-,TRBJ1-6,TRBD1,CASSESGQGVSPLHF,TGTGCCAGCAGTGAGTCAGGACAGGGGGTATCACCCCTCCACTTT
TRBV6-7,-,TRBJ1-6,-,CASSYFSGEEYNSPLHF,TGTGCCAGCAGTTACTTTTCAGGGGAAGAGTATAATTCACCCCTCCACTTT
TRBV7-3,once,TRBJ2-5,TRBD2,CASSSGTSSIETQYF,TGTGCCAGCAGCAGCGGGACTAGCAGTATCGAGACCCAGTACTTC
TRBV4-2,-,TRBJ1-5,-,CASSLRRGNQPQHF,TGTGCCAGCAGCCTTCGCAGGGGAAATCAGCCCCAGCATTTT
TRBV19,-,TRBJ2-5,TRBD2,CASSGSGTSGETQYF,TGTGCCAGTAGTGGTTCGGGGACTAGCGGAGAGACCCAGTACTTC
TRBV5-1,-,TRBJ1-1,TRBD1,CASSLGTTGGVGTEAFF,TGCGCCAGCAGCTTGGGTACAACAGGGGGAGTGGGCACTGAAGCTTTCTTT
TRBV5-1,-,TRBJ2-5,TRBD2,CASSPRRTGGTRLQETQYF,TGCGCCAGCAGCCCTCGACGGACCGGCGGGACTAGACTTCAAGAGACCCAGTACTTC
TRBV6-2/TRBV6-3,few,TRBJ1-2,-,CASSHGSYTF,TGTGCCAGCAGCCACGGGTCGTACACCTTC
TRBV9,-,TRBJ1-2,-,CASGGYSGYTF,TGTGCCAGCGGCGGTTATAGTGGCTACACCTTC
TRBV6-2/TRBV6-3,-,TRBJ2-3,-,CASSYSGEADTQYF,TGTGCCAGCAGTTACTCTGGCGAGGCAGATACGCAGTATTTT
TRBV24-1,-,TRBJ2-2,-,CATSGIQGNTGELFF,TGTGCCACCTCAGGTATCCAGGGGAACACCGGGGAGCTGTTTTTT
TRBV6-2/TRBV6-3,-,TRBJ2-6,-,CASSYRGRRNPSGANVLTF,TGTGCCAGCAGTTACCGGGGGAGGCGGAACCCGTCCGGGGCCAACGTCCTGACTTTC
TRBV5-4,-,TRBJ1-1,-,CASSFQNTEAFF,TGTGCCAGCAGCTTTCAGAACACTGAAGCTTTCTTT
TRBV6-5,few,TRBJ1-1,TRBD1,CASRQGAWEAFF,TGTGCCAGCAGACAGGGGGCGTGGGAAGCTTTCTTT
TRBV28,-,TRBJ2-7,TRBD1,CASSLQGQGREQYF,TGTGCCAGCAGTTTACAAGGACAGGGGCGAGAGCAGTACTTC
TRBV6-6,-,TRBJ2-7,-,CATSIHNGEQYF,TGTGCCACCTCCATCCACAATGGCGAGCAGTACTTC
TRBV28,-,TRBJ2-7,TRBD1,CASSPRQGVSYEQYF,TGTGCCAGCAGTCCCCGACAGGGCGTATCCTACGAGCAGTACTTC
TRBV27,once,TRBJ1-6,-,CASSSIFTGAKVLHF,TGTGCCAGCAGTTCAATATTTACAGGTGCGAAGGTCCTCCACTTT
TRBV4-1,-,TRBJ2-5,-,CASSQGQQTQETQYF,TGCGCCAGCAGCCAAGGACAGCAAACCCAAGAGACCCAGTACTTC
TRBV9,-,TRBJ2-5,-,CASSVGLGGQETQYF,TGTGCCAGCAGCGTAGGGCTGGGGGGCCAAGAGACCCAGTACTTC
TRBV28,-,TRBJ1-6,TRBD1,CASRRTGLNSPLHF,TGTGCCAGCAGGAGGACAGGCCTTAATTCACCCCTCCACTTT
TRBV6-2/TRBV6-3,-,TRBJ2-1,TRBD2,CASSRLAGGQGEQFF,TGTGCCAGCAGCCGACTAGCGGGGGGGCAGGGTGAGCAGTTCTTC
TRBV25-1,-,TRBJ2-1,TRBD2,CASSPGLAGGGEQFF,TGTGCCAGCAGCCCGGGACTAGCGGGAGGGGGGGAGCAGTTCTTC
TRBV18,-,TRBJ1-1,-,CASSSTENTEAFF,TGTGCCAGCTCATCAACAGAGAACACTGAAGCTTTCTTT
TRBV9,-,TRBJ2-3,-,CASSQTPTPDTQYF,TGTGCCAGCAGCCAGACTCCTACCCCAGATACGCAGTATTTT
TRBV28,few,TRBJ2-5,TRBD2,CASRAGAHQETQYF,TGTGCCAGCAGAGCGGGGGCCCACCAAGAGACCCAGTACTTC
TRBV28,-,TRBJ1-5,TRBD1,CASSLLFGTGNSNQPQHF,TGTGCCAGCAGTTTATTATTCGGGACAGGGAATAGCAATCAGCCCCAGCATTTT
TRBV9,-,TRBJ1-1,-,CASSVGTPLDTEAFF,TGTGCCAGCAGCGTAGGTACACCCTTGGACACTGAAGCTTTCTTT
TRBV28,-,TRBJ1-2,-,CASQGGGLYGYTF,TGTGCCAGCCAAGGGGGGGGATTATATGGCTACACCTTC
TRBV24-1,once,TRBJ2-3,-,CATSDLKRSTDTQYF,TGTGCCACCAGTGATTTGAAGCGGAGCACAGATACGCAGTATTTT
TRBV4-1,many,TRBJ2-1,TRBD2,CASSLSGLAGVRPYNEQFF,TGCGCCAGCAGCCTTTCGGGACTAGCGGGAGTAAGGCCCTACAATGAGCAGTTCTTC
TRBV7-3,once,TRBJ1-1,-,CASSFFRNTEAFF,TGTGCCAGCAGCTTCTTCCGGAACACTGAAGCTTTCTTT
TRBV11-2,-,TRBJ2-1,TRBD2,CASKKWEGIDLPYNEQFF,TGTGCCAGCAAAAAGTGGGAGGGTATTGACCTACCCTACAATGAGCAGTTCTTC
TRBV2,-,TRBJ1-6,-,CASSERGYNSPLHF,TGTGCCAGCAGTGAAAGGGGATATAATTCACCCCTCCACTTT
TRBV19,-,TRBJ2-7,-,CASSSQRGYEQYF,TGTGCCAGTAGTAGCCAACGGGGCTACGAGCAGTACTTC
TRBV4-3,-,TRBJ2-5,TRBD2,CASSQGPSGSQETQYF,TGCGCCAGCAGCCAAGGCCCTAGCGGGAGTCAGGAGACCCAGTACTTC
TRBV5-1,few,TRBJ2-1,-,CASSLAGASSYNEQFF,TGCGCCAGCAGCTTGGCCGGAGCTTCCTCCTACAATGAGCAGTTCTTC
TRBV29-1,-,TRBJ1-3,TRBD1,CSVGDPRDRGNTIYF,TGCAGCGTGGGGGACCCCCGGGACAGAGGAAACACCATATATTTT
TRBV6-5,-,TRBJ2-5,TRBD1,CASSLQGPQETQYF,TGTGCCAGCAGCTTACAGGGGCCCCAAGAGACCCAGTACTTC
TRBV11-2,once,TRBJ1-6,-,CASSLYSTRVTSSPLHF,TGTGCCAGCAGCCTTTATTCCACCAGGGTAACGAGTTCACCCCTCCACTTT
TRBV6-6,-,TRBJ1-3,TRBD1,CASSYQDRENTIYF,TGTGCCAGCAGTTACCAGGACAGGGAAAACACCATATATTTT
TRBV19,-,TRBJ2-2,-,CASSNGGPGGELFF,TGTGCCAGTAGTAACGGAGGGCCCGGCGGGGAGCTGTTTTTT